A selection of T cell receptor beta chains follows, all from one sample in a study of Ad26.COV2.S vaccination and SARS-CoV-2 variants. Sequencing used immunoSEQ multiplex PCR; TCRdb keeps in-frame clones, though not all of them. The table lists some 460,000 clones, about 89% of them singletons. Sequenced here: peripheral blood, sampled in a trial of Ad26.COV2.S vaccine versus placebo. These TCRs come from a person aged 18-65 years who received the Ad26.COV2.S COVID-19 vaccine or a placebo. CDR3s include the opening cysteine and the closing phenylalanine or tryptophan. D genes are given only for firm matches. Expanded clones get a size class; other rows say once, few or many, or leave the size out.

cdr3_aa: CASSYTLAGTYEQYF; cdr3_nt: TGTGCCAGTAGTTATACTCTAGCGGGAACCTACGAGCAGTACTTC; d_call: TRBD2; clone_size: .; j_call: TRBJ2-7; v_call: TRBV19
cdr3_aa: CASSQAYGGAWYEQYF; cdr3_nt: TGTGCCAGCAGCCAAGCTTACGGGGGGGCGTGGTACGAGCAGTACTTC; d_call: TRBD2; clone_size: few; j_call: TRBJ2-7; v_call: TRBV3-1/TRBV3-2
cdr3_aa: CATSKDRGDQPQHF; cdr3_nt: TGTGCCACCAGCAAAGACAGGGGCGATCAGCCCCAGCATTTT; d_call: TRBD1; clone_size: .; j_call: TRBJ1-5; v_call: TRBV15
cdr3_aa: CASSLAGLASSYEQYF; cdr3_nt: TGTGCCAGCAGCTTGGCCGGACTCGCTAGCTCCTACGAGCAGTACTTC; d_call: .; clone_size: .; j_call: TRBJ2-7; v_call: TRBV5-4
cdr3_aa: CASSQEGSNIQYF; cdr3_nt: TGCGCCAGCAGCCAAGAGGGGAGCAACATTCAGTACTTC; d_call: .; clone_size: .; j_call: TRBJ2-4; v_call: TRBV4-1
cdr3_aa: CASSRARTEAFF; cdr3_nt: TGTGCCAGCAGTCGCGCCCGAACTGAAGCTTTCTTT; d_call: .; clone_size: few; j_call: TRBJ1-1; v_call: TRBV12-3/TRBV12-4
cdr3_aa: CASSLGTSVVSYEQYF; cdr3_nt: TGCGCCAGCAGCTTGGGGACTAGCGTTGTCTCCTACGAGCAGTACTTC; d_call: TRBD2; clone_size: .; j_call: TRBJ2-7; v_call: TRBV5-1
cdr3_aa: CASSLPTSGRETQYF; cdr3_nt: TGTGCCAGCAGTCTCCCGACTAGCGGGAGGGAGACCCAGTACTTC; d_call: TRBD2; clone_size: .; j_call: TRBJ2-5; v_call: TRBV28
cdr3_aa: CASMAGGTEAFF; cdr3_nt: TGCGCCAGCATGGCTGGGGGCACTGAAGCTTTCTTT; d_call: .; clone_size: .; j_call: TRBJ1-1; v_call: TRBV5-1
cdr3_aa: CATRGENTEAFF; cdr3_nt: TGTGCCACCAGGGGAGAGAACACTGAAGCTTTCTTT; d_call: .; clone_size: .; j_call: TRBJ1-1; v_call: TRBV24-1
cdr3_aa: CASSLQGALRNQPQHF; cdr3_nt: TGTGCCAGCAGCTTGCAGGGCGCCCTTCGCAATCAGCCCCAGCATTTT; d_call: .; clone_size: few; j_call: TRBJ1-5; v_call: TRBV5-5
cdr3_aa: CASSQADISSYEQYF; cdr3_nt: TGTGCCAGCAGCCAAGCGGATATAAGCTCCTACGAGCAGTACTTC; d_call: .; clone_size: .; j_call: TRBJ2-7; v_call: TRBV3-1/TRBV3-2
cdr3_aa: CATSAWGARNQPQHF; cdr3_nt: TGTGCCACCAGCGCCTGGGGGGCTCGAAATCAGCCCCAGCATTTT; d_call: .; clone_size: .; j_call: TRBJ1-5; v_call: TRBV24-1
cdr3_aa: CASTQDRNQPQHF; cdr3_nt: TGTGCCAGCACCCAAGACCGTAATCAGCCCCAGCATTTT; d_call: .; clone_size: few; j_call: TRBJ1-5; v_call: TRBV28
cdr3_aa: CASSIGWGSPGSAQPQHF; cdr3_nt: TGTGCCAGTAGTATAGGTTGGGGCTCACCGGGATCAGCTCAGCCCCAGCATTTT; d_call: .; clone_size: few; j_call: TRBJ1-5; v_call: TRBV19
cdr3_aa: CASSPRDSQETQYF; cdr3_nt: TGTGCCAGCTCACCACGGGACAGTCAAGAGACCCAGTACTTC; d_call: TRBD1; clone_size: .; j_call: TRBJ2-5; v_call: TRBV18
cdr3_aa: CASSLVGGRGPTEAFF; cdr3_nt: TGTGCCAGCAGCTTAGTTGGGGGGCGGGGGCCCACTGAAGCTTTCTTT; d_call: .; clone_size: .; j_call: TRBJ1-1; v_call: TRBV7-2
cdr3_aa: CASSLSMGYNNQPQHF; cdr3_nt: TGTGCCAGCAGCTTGAGTATGGGTTATAACAATCAGCCCCAGCATTTT; d_call: .; clone_size: once; j_call: TRBJ1-5; v_call: TRBV5-8
cdr3_aa: CASSLSGGGNTIYF; cdr3_nt: TGTGCCAGCAGTTTATCAGGGGGTGGAAACACCATATATTTT; d_call: .; clone_size: few; j_call: TRBJ1-3; v_call: TRBV27
cdr3_aa: CASSFSGLENYGYTF; cdr3_nt: TGTGCCAGCAGCTTCAGTGGATTGGAAAACTATGGCTACACCTTC; d_call: .; clone_size: .; j_call: TRBJ1-2; v_call: TRBV7-2
cdr3_aa: CASSQGPRDDTEAFF; cdr3_nt: TGCGCCAGCAGCCAAGGCCCCAGGGACGACACTGAAGCTTTCTTT; d_call: .; clone_size: .; j_call: TRBJ1-1; v_call: TRBV4-1
cdr3_aa: CASSLSQGAYNEQFF; cdr3_nt: TGCGCCAGCAGCTTGTCACAGGGTGCCTACAATGAGCAGTTCTTC; d_call: .; clone_size: .; j_call: TRBJ2-1; v_call: TRBV5-1
cdr3_aa: CASSEKLATYNEQFF; cdr3_nt: TGTGCCAGCAGTGAAAAACTAGCGACGTACAATGAGCAGTTCTTC; d_call: TRBD2; clone_size: .; j_call: TRBJ2-1; v_call: TRBV2
cdr3_aa: CASSLLRVDTEAFF; cdr3_nt: TGTGCCAGCAGTTTATTACGGGTAGACACTGAAGCTTTCTTT; d_call: .; clone_size: .; j_call: TRBJ1-1; v_call: TRBV27
cdr3_aa: CASSMVPKSSYNSPLHF; cdr3_nt: TGTGCCAGCAGCATGGTACCTAAGAGCTCCTATAATTCACCCCTCCACTTT; d_call: .; clone_size: .; j_call: TRBJ1-6; v_call: TRBV27
cdr3_aa: CASSYSGLGPSHEQYF; cdr3_nt: TGTGCCAGCAGTTACTCCGGTTTGGGTCCTTCCCACGAGCAGTACTTC; d_call: .; clone_size: few; j_call: TRBJ2-7; v_call: TRBV6-2/TRBV6-3
cdr3_aa: CASSSPLGVGNTIYF; cdr3_nt: TGTGCCAGCAGCTCACCCTTGGGGGTTGGAAACACCATATATTTT; d_call: .; clone_size: .; j_call: TRBJ1-3; v_call: TRBV7-2
cdr3_aa: CASTPTGDFGYTF; cdr3_nt: TGTGCCAGCACCCCAACAGGGGACTTTGGCTACACCTTC; d_call: TRBD1; clone_size: .; j_call: TRBJ1-2; v_call: TRBV12-3/TRBV12-4